Listed here are 14 T cell receptor beta chains from one sample, sequenced in a study of shared clonotypes between healthy human individuals. As defined, naive CD8 cells were CD45RO-negative and positively selected for CCR7, with terminally differentiated effector memory CD45RA+ cells excluded. The table came from immunoSEQ multiplex PCR; TCRdb's copy has only in-frame clones and leaves some out. This sample has about 2,200,000 clones, with approximately 94% found just once. What was sequenced was naive CD8+ T cells from PBMCs. Source of these receptors: a man aged 18 to 35 in good health. Some clones in this sample may be carry-over from other donors' samples.

This chain links TRBV5-6 with TRBJ1-2; 9 positions agree with TRBD1. This CDR3 region has 15 residues. After removal of 4 bases from V and 6 bases from J, the junction contained 10 bases not matched to a gene. Per the germline V gene, CDR1 is SGHDT and CDR2 is YYEEEE. The CDR3 nucleotides are TGTGCCAGCAGCCGAAGGACAGGGGAGGCGGATGGCTACACCTTC. Translating it yields CASSRRTGEADGYTF.

This clone was recorded a few times. The chain joins TRBV4-2 to TRBJ1-1, with 8 positions matching TRBD1. The CDR3 contains 14 residues. The trim removed 4 bases at V and 5 bases at J, leaving 6 bases unmatched. Germline loops: CDR1 LGHNA, CDR2 YNFKEQ. The chain's CDR3 is CASSPPTGGTEAFF. The CDR3 DNA follows: TGTGCCAGCAGCCCCCCAACAGGGGGAACTGAAGCTTTCTTT.

This chain connects TRBV14 to TRBJ2-7; 11 bases align to TRBD2. CDR3 length equals 15 residues. Germline trimming cut 4 bases from V and 2 bases from J; bases unmatched to any gene: 4. Germline-derived CDR1 and CDR2 are SGHDN and FVKESK. The CDR3 loop is CASSPLAGGTYEQYF. Here the CDR3 DNA reads TGTGCCAGCAGCCCTCTAGCGGGAGGAACCTACGAGCAGTACTTC. Full variable domain (outside the CDR3, taken from reference TRBV14 and TRBJ2-7): EAGVTQFPSHSVIEKGQTVTLRCDPISGHDNLYWYRRVMGKEIKFLLHFVKESKQDESGMPNNRFLAERTGGTYSTLKVQPAELEDSGVYFCASSPLAGGTYEQYFGPGTRLTVT.

This clone was seen a handful of times. The chain joins TRBV5-1 to TRBJ1-1; TRBD1 matches at 9 bases. From germline, CDR1 is SGHRS and CDR2 YFSETQ. This CDR3 is built from 14 residues. The V gene end was trimmed by 4 bases and the J gene end by 5 bases; junction bases not matched to a gene: 6. CDR3 residues: CASSRGQGDTEAFF. The CDR3 coding sequence is TGCGCCAGCAGCAGGGGACAGGGTGATACTGAAGCTTTCTTT.

V gene TRBV19 combines with J gene TRBJ2-7, with D possibly being TRBD1 (5 bases). V was shortened by 6 bases and J by 5 bases, with 14 bases between the two germline ends. This CDR3 region has 13 residues. Per the germline V gene, CDR1 is LNHDA and CDR2 is SQIVND (reference sequence). CDR3 bases: TGTGCCAGTAGAGGGGCAGGGTTGCACGAGCAGTACTTC. Protein sequence: CASRGAGLHEQYF.

This clone was observed once. The chain links TRBV7-9 to TRBJ2-3; 8 positions agree with TRBD2. Germline assignment: CDR1 SEHNR and CDR2 FQNEAQ (reference sequence). V was clipped by 0 bases and J by 5 bases; unmatched bases: 4. The CDR3 extends over 15 amino acids. CDR3 DNA sequence: TGTGCCAGCAGCTTAGCTCCCCTAGCGGGAGATACGCAGTATTTT. It is translated as CASSLAPLAGDTQYF. Using reference TRBV7-9 and TRBJ2-3 for the parts outside the CDR3, the full variable domain is DTGVSQNPRHKITKRGQNVTFRCDPISEHNRLYWYRQTLGQGPEFLTYFQNEAQLEKSRLLSDRFSAERPKGSFSTLEIQRTEQGDSAMYLCASSLAPLAGDTQYFGPGTRLTVL.

The chain recombines TRBV5-4 with TRBJ1-2; 7 bases map to TRBD1. The length of the CDR3 is 15 residues. Germline CDR1 reads SGHNT; CDR2 reads YYREEE (reference sequence). The J segment lost 6 bases and the V segment lost 4 bases, leaving 12 bases of the junction unmatched. The CDR3 loop reads CASSPLTGSHNGYTF. The CDR3 bases are TGTGCCAGCAGCCCGCTGACAGGGTCTCACAATGGCTACACCTTC.

This chain uses TRBV12-5 with TRBJ1-4, with a weak D call TRBD1 (6 bases). The CDR3 totals 15 residues. Trimming removed 5 bases at V and 0 bases at J, with 10 bases between. Per germline, CDR1 LGHNT and CDR2 FRNRAP. The CDR3 sequence is CASGPRGATNEKLFF. In nucleotides, the CDR3 is TGTGCTAGTGGTCCGAGGGGGGCAACTAATGAAAAACTGTTTTTT.

The CDR3 DNA is TGTGCCAGCAGCCAAGTAGCAAGGGAGGCCGGGGAGCTGTTTTTT. This codes for CASSQVAREAGELFF. This chain joins TRBV9 and TRBJ2-2; D might be TRBD2 (6 bases). The CDR3 sequence is 15 residues long. The V and J ends lost 4 bases and 6 bases respectively, with 16 bases between them. Germline loops: CDR1 SGDLS, CDR2 YYNGEE.

This rearrangement joins TRBV28 to TRBJ1-3, with TRBD1 matching over 9 bases. The length of the CDR3 is 16 residues. V was pared by 6 bases and J by 4 bases, with 10 bases of the junction left unmatched. CDR1 MDHEN and CDR2 SYDVKM come from the germline V gene. The CDR3 is CASSLDGTGTGNTIYF. CDR3 nucleotides: TGTGCCAGCAGCCTGGATGGGACAGGGACAGGAAACACCATATATTTT.

V usage is TRBV7-8 and J usage is TRBJ2-1, with 8 bases matching TRBD1. J was trimmed by 12 bases and V by 0 bases; bases with no gene match: 10. This CDR3 comprises 15 residues. Germline loops: CDR1 SGHVS, CDR2 FQNEAQ. The CDR3 protein is CASSLAPGTGSWQFF. CDR3 DNA: TGTGCCAGCAGCTTAGCCCCCGGGACAGGCTCCTGGCAGTTCTTC.

This rearrangement joins TRBV10-3 to TRBJ2-7, with 8 positions matching TRBD2. CDR3 length: 15 amino acids. Germline CDR1 and CDR2: ENHRY and SYGVKD. Trimming cost V 4 bases and J 5 bases; bases outside gene matches: 10. The CDR3 reads CAISVSAGVGHEQYF. The CDR3 coding sequence is TGTGCCATCAGTGTCTCAGCGGGAGTTGGGCACGAGCAGTACTTC.

The V and J genes are TRBV7-9 and TRBJ1-2; D is unresolved. Germline values: CDR1 SEHNR, CDR2 FQNEAQ (reference sequence). V lost 5 bases and J 5 bases, leaving 15 bases between the germline ends. The CDR3 spans 14 residues. The CDR3 loop is CASSPQAGIYGYTF. The CDR3 region has the DNA TGTGCCAGCAGCCCCCAGGCAGGAATTTATGGCTACACCTTC.

The chain carries TRBV7-6 and TRBJ1-4, with no clear D. CDR1 and CDR2 (germline): SGHVS, FNYEAQ. CDR3 size: 15 residues. The ends were cut back, 2 bases at V and 5 bases at J, with 12 bases in the middle. Here the CDR3 reads CASSLFGGLNEKLFF. For the CDR3, the DNA is TGTGCCAGCAGCTTATTTGGAGGGTTGAATGAAAAACTGTTTTTT.